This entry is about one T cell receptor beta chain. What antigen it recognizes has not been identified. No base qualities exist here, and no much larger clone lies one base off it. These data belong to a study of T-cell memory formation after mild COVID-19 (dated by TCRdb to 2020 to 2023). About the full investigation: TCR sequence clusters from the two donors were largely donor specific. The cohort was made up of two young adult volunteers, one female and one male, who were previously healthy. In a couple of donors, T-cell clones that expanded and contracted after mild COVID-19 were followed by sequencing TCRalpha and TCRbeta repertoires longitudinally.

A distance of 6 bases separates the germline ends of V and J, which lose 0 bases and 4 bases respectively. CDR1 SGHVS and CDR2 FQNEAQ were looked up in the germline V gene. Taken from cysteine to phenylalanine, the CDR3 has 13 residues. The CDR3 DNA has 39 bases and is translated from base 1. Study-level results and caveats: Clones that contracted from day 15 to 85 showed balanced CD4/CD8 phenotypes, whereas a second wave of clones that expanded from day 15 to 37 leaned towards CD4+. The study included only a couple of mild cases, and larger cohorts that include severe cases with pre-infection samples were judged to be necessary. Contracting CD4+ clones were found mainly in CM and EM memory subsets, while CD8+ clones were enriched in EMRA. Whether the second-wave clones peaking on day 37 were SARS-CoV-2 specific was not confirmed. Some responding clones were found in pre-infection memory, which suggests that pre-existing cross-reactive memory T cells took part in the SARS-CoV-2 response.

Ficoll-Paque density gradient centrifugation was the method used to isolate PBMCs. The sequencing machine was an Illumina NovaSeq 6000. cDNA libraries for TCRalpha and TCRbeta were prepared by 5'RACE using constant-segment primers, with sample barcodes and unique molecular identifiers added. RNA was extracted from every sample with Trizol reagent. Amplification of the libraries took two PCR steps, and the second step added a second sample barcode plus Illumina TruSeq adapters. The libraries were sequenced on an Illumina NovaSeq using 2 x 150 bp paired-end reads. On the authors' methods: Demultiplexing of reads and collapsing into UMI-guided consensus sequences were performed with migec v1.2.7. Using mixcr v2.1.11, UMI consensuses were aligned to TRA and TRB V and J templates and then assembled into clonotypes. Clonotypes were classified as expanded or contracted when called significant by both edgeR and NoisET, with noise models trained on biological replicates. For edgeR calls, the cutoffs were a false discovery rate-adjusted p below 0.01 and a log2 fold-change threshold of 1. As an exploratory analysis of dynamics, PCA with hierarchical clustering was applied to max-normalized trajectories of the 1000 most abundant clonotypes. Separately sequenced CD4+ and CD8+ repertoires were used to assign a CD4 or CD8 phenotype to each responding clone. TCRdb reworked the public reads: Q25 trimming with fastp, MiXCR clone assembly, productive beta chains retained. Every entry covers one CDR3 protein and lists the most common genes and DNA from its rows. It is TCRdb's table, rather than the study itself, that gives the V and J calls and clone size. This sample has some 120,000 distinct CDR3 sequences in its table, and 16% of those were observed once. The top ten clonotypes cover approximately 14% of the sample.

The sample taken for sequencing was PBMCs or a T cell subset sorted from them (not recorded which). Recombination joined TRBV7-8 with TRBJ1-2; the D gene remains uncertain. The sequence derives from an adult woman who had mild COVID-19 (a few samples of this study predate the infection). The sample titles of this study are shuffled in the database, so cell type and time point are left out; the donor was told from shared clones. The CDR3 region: CASSLAGIYGYTF. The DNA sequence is TGTGCCAGCAGCTTAGCAGGAATCTATGGCTACACCTTC.